These 10 T cell receptor beta chains were all obtained from the same sample, sequenced in a study of cytomegalovirus exposure and HLA in healthy donors. Primers included in the PCR were 60 Vbeta and 13 Jbeta primers. Profiled with immunoSEQ multiplex PCR; TCRdb holds only in-frame clones, not every one. The sample records about 170,000 clones, 70% to 80% being singletons. The sample comprised PBMCs. All receptors come from a woman aged 25 to 39 in good health and CMV-seropositive.

The V call is TRBV28, the J call TRBJ2-3; D may be TRBD2 (6 bases). Trimming stripped 2 bases from V and 6 bases from J, with 9 bases between. The CDR3 contains 13 residues. The germline V gene encodes CDR1 MDHEN and CDR2 SYDVKM. DNA of the CDR3: TGTGCCAGCAGTTTAGGACTATCGGATACGCAGTATTTT. Translation gives CASSLGLSDTQYF.

V usage is TRBV28 and J usage is TRBJ1-1; D remains unclear. V was trimmed by 7 bases and J by 1 base, leaving 10 bases between them. The CDR3 has 13 residues. Germline V lookup: CDR1 MDHEN, CDR2 SYDVKM. For the CDR3, the DNA is TGTGCCAGCATCCTAGATCCGAACACTGAAGCTTTCTTT. It translates to CASILDPNTEAFF.

The chain has TRBV28 and TRBJ1-2, with TRBD1 matching 7 bases. The CDR3 is made up of 15 amino acids. Germline CDR1 reads MDHEN; CDR2 reads SYDVKM. J lost 0 bases, V lost 5 bases, and 6 bases had no gene match. The CDR3 spells CASSTRQGANYGYTF. The CDR3 region has the DNA TGTGCCAGCAGTACCCGACAGGGAGCTAACTATGGCTACACCTTC.

A few counts support this clone. This chain connects TRBV11-1 to TRBJ2-7, with D possibly TRBD1 on 6 matching bases. The CDR3 contains 17 residues. With 1 base removed from V and 2 bases from J, the gap between germline ends came to 18 bases. Germline CDR1 and CDR2: SGHAT and FQDESV (reference sequence). The DNA for the CDR3 is TGTGCCAGCAGCTTAGACAGGGCCCCGGGGCCTGCCTACGAGCAGTACTTC. Its translation is CASSLDRAPGPAYEQYF.

V usage is TRBV5-4 and J usage is TRBJ2-5; 10 bases match TRBD2. This CDR3 contains 15 residues. CDR1 is SGHNT, CDR2 YYREEE, per germline (reference sequence). Trimming at V came to 2 bases and at J to 5 bases, leaving 6 bases not matched to a gene. The CDR3 reads CASSFQAGGSETQYF. DNA of the CDR3: TGTGCCAGCAGCTTCCAAGCGGGAGGGAGTGAGACCCAGTACTTC.

The V call is TRBV11-2, the J call TRBJ2-7, with D tentatively TRBD1 (6 bases). This CDR3 region has 15 residues. Looked up from germline, CDR1 is SGHAT and CDR2 is FQNNGV. V lost 1 base and J 0 bases, leaving 10 bases between the germline ends. CDR3 loop: CASSLGQGSSYEQYF. Here the CDR3 DNA reads TGTGCCAGCAGCTTAGGGCAGGGGAGCTCCTACGAGCAGTACTTC.

The chain joins TRBV7-3 to TRBJ2-7; the match to TRBD2 covers 9 bases. The germline gives CDR1 SGHTA, CDR2 FQGTGA. The CDR3 consists of 14 residues. With V trimmed by 4 bases and J by 5 bases, 6 bases remained unmatched. CDR3 sequence: CASSSTSGSNEQYF. CDR3 coding DNA: TGTGCCAGCAGCTCGACTAGCGGCTCTAACGAGCAGTACTTC.

The gene calls are TRBV15 and TRBJ2-7, with 9 bases matching TRBD1. The germline V gene has CDR1 LNHNV and CDR2 YYDKDF (reference sequence). V trimming: 8 bases; J trimming: 0 bases; junction bases outside the gene matches: 2. The CDR3 runs 13 residues. CDR3 region: CATGDRDSYEQYF. CDR3 nucleotides: TGTGCCACCGGGGACAGGGACTCCTACGAGCAGTACTTC.

The chain is built from TRBV19 and TRBJ2-7; 13 nucleotides align to TRBD2. CDR1 LNHDA and CDR2 SQIVND come from the germline V gene (reference sequence). J gave up 5 bases and V 5 bases, and 9 bases lay outside the gene matches. The CDR3 loop spans 16 amino acids. The CDR3: CASSARTSGSIHEQYF. CDR3 coding DNA: TGTGCCAGTAGTGCCAGGACTAGCGGGAGTATCCACGAGCAGTACTTC.

V is TRBV6-4 and J is TRBJ2-2; D ambiguous. Germline V lookup: CDR1 MRHNA, CDR2 SNTAGT. V was cut by 4 bases and J by 3 bases, with 9 bases left in between. The length of the CDR3 is 14 residues. As DNA, the CDR3 is TGTGCCAGCAGTGCCGACTCAGACACCGGGGAGCTGTTTTTT. Protein: CASSADSDTGELFF.